These T cell receptor beta chains were read from a single sample in a study of graft-versus-host responses after intestinal transplantation. Method: immunoSEQ multiplex PCR; TCRdb's copy keeps in-frame clones and lacks some. The sample includes approximately 120,000 clones, over 85% of them seen just once. No antigen has been assigned to these receptors. Sample: unstimulated CD4+ T cells sorted from spleen or lymph node cells, taken before intestinal transplant. The receptors were gathered from a human donor who received an intestinal transplant. The CDR3 runs from the conserved cysteine through the conserved F or W. A D gene is named only where the DNA matches it firmly. Rows may omit the clone size; those that give it use once, few, many or a size class.

d_gene	v_gene	j_gene	abundance	CDR3aa	CDR3nt
NA	TRBV27	TRBJ2-5	NA	CASSWGISGETQYF	TGTGCCAGCAGTTGGGGGATCTCGGGAGAGACCCAGTACTTC
TRBD1	TRBV5-4	TRBJ2-7	NA	CASSPDRVARYEQYF	TGTGCCAGCAGTCCCGACAGGGTCGCTCGGTACGAGCAGTACTTC
NA	TRBV6-5	TRBJ1-5	NA	CASSYPGQPQHF	TGTGCCAGCAGTTATCCAGGTCAGCCCCAGCATTTT
NA	TRBV7-3	TRBJ2-3	NA	CASKGEHLLTDTQYF	TGTGCCAGCAAGGGAGAACACCTTCTCACAGATACGCAGTATTTT
NA	TRBV11-2	TRBJ1-1	NA	CASSWTSGHPVAFF	TGTGCCAGCAGCTGGACGTCGGGGCACCCGGTGGCTTTCTTT
NA	TRBV19	TRBJ2-1	NA	CAPGRITYNEQFF	TGTGCCCCAGGGAGGATAACCTACAATGAGCAGTTCTTC
NA	TRBV9	TRBJ1-2	NA	CASSVGDYGYTF	TGTGCCAGCAGCGTAGGGGACTATGGCTACACCTTC
NA	TRBV4-1	TRBJ2-5	once	CASSQDRAPYQETQYF	TGCGCCAGCAGCCAAGATAGGGCCCCGTACCAAGAGACCCAGTACTTC
NA	TRBV5-4	TRBJ2-5	NA	CASRERSGQETQYF	TGTGCCAGCAGGGAACGGAGCGGACAAGAGACCCAGTACTTC
TRBD2	TRBV18	TRBJ2-1	NA	CASSRPVLAGGPKQFF	TGTGCCAGCTCACGCCCAGTGCTAGCGGGGGGGCCGAAGCAGTTCTTC
TRBD1	TRBV5-4	TRBJ2-2	NA	CASSFAGGFPGELFF	TGTGCCAGCAGCTTCGCAGGGGGTTTTCCCGGGGAGCTGTTTTTT
TRBD1	TRBV18	TRBJ1-6	NA	CASSAENRGNSPLHF	TGTGCCAGCTCAGCAGAAAACAGGGGTAATTCACCCCTCCACTTT
TRBD1	TRBV6-5	TRBJ2-7	NA	CASSEDGTGLPHF	TGTGCCAGCAGTGAAGACGGGACAGGGTTACCCCACTTC
NA	TRBV9	TRBJ2-1	NA	CASAPGGGRYNEQFF	TGTGCCAGCGCCCCCGGAGGGGGACGCTACAATGAGCAGTTCTTC
NA	TRBV7-2	TRBJ1-1	once	CASSLRAEIEAFF	TGTGCCAGCAGCTTAAGGGCGGAGATCGAAGCTTTCTTT
NA	TRBV7-2	TRBJ1-4	NA	CASSRTSQGEKLFF	TGTGCCAGCAGCCGGACTTCTCAGGGTGAAAAACTGTTTTTT
NA	TRBV2	TRBJ1-3	NA	CASSTHKRAGGNTIYF	TGTGCCAGCAGTACCCACAAAAGGGCCGGTGGAAACACCATATATTTT
TRBD2	TRBV6-5	TRBJ2-7	NA	CASRAGLAGQYEQYF	TGTGCCAGCAGAGCCGGACTAGCGGGGCAGTACGAGCAGTACTTC
TRBD1	TRBV11-3	TRBJ1-6	NA	CASSFGDSRNSPLHF	TGTGCCAGCAGCTTCGGGGACAGCCGGAATTCACCCCTCCACTTT
TRBD2	TRBV6-5	TRBJ2-3	NA	CASSSFSGATDTQYF	TGTGCCAGCAGTTCATTTAGCGGGGCCACAGATACGCAGTATTTT
NA	TRBV27	TRBJ2-5	NA	CASTKTVRDQETQYF	TGTGCCAGCACCAAGACAGTTCGGGACCAAGAGACCCAGTACTTC
TRBD1	TRBV11-2	TRBJ2-3	few	CASSLASGQRTDTQYF	TGTGCCAGCAGCTTAGCCTCGGGACAGCGCACAGATACGCAGTATTTT
TRBD1	TRBV12-5	TRBJ2-7	once	CASGQGAAYEQYF	TGTGCTAGTGGCCAGGGGGCTGCCTACGAGCAGTACTTC
NA	TRBV11-3	TRBJ2-3	NA	CASSSGLAKAQYF	TGTGCCAGCAGCTCGGGACTTGCCAAGGCGCAGTATTTT
TRBD2	TRBV19	TRBJ2-5	NA	CASRPRGAGASYQETQYF	TGTGCCAGTAGGCCACGGGGAGCGGGGGCCTCGTACCAAGAGACCCAGTACTTC
NA	TRBV6-1	TRBJ2-5	NA	CASSEAQRGFETQYF	TGTGCCAGCAGTGAAGCGCAGAGGGGGTTTGAGACCCAGTACTTC
NA	TRBV6-1	TRBJ2-7	NA	CASRLLAGTYEQYF	TGTGCCAGCAGGTTACTAGCCGGCACCTACGAGCAGTACTTC
TRBD2	TRBV4-1	TRBJ2-3	NA	CASSQLAGHTDTQYF	TGCGCCAGCAGCCAGCTAGCGGGGCACACAGATACGCAGTATTTT
TRBD2	TRBV9	TRBJ2-2	NA	CASSVSGGDTGELFF	TGTGCCAGCAGCGTTAGCGGGGGGGACACCGGGGAGCTGTTTTTT
NA	TRBV12-5	TRBJ2-1	NA	CASGLVRVNEQFF	TGTGCTAGTGGTTTGGTACGAGTTAATGAGCAGTTCTTC
NA	TRBV19	TRBJ1-6	NA	CASKKEVFYNSPLHF	TGTGCCAGTAAGAAGGAAGTTTTCTATAATTCACCCCTCCACTTT
NA	TRBV18	TRBJ1-2	NA	CASSPPSGNYGYTF	TGTGCCAGCTCACCACCGTCGGGCAACTATGGCTACACCTTC
NA	TRBV20-1	TRBJ1-5	NA	CSASGLQPQHF	TGCAGTGCCTCAGGGTTGCAGCCCCAGCATTTT
TRBD2	TRBV2	TRBJ2-7	once	CASSGMTGGYYYEQYF	TGTGCCAGCAGTGGGATGACGGGGGGATACTACTACGAGCAGTACTTC
NA	TRBV5-1	TRBJ2-2	NA	CASSLIQGNTGELFF	TGCGCCAGCAGCTTGATACAGGGAAACACCGGGGAGCTGTTTTTT
TRBD1	TRBV10-3	TRBJ1-2	NA	CAISGQGANYGYTF	TGTGCCATCAGTGGACAGGGGGCTAACTATGGCTACACCTTC
NA	TRBV5-1	TRBJ2-2	NA	CASSLDSQGGLFF	TGCGCCAGCAGCTTGGATTCACAGGGCGGGCTGTTTTTT
TRBD1	TRBV7-8	TRBJ1-1	NA	CASSLLLGQGASEAFF	TGTGCCAGCAGCTTATTACTCGGACAGGGGGCTTCTGAAGCTTTCTTT
TRBD1	TRBV6-1	TRBJ2-7	NA	CASSRQGAWEQYF	TGTGCCAGCAGTAGACAGGGGGCCTGGGAGCAGTACTTC
NA	TRBV5-4	TRBJ2-5	NA	CASSPREETQYF	TGTGCCAGCAGTCCCAGGGAAGAGACCCAGTACTTC
TRBD2	TRBV11-3	TRBJ2-7	NA	CASSLDQRLAGGHEQYF	TGTGCCAGCAGCTTAGATCAGCGGCTAGCGGGGGGACACGAGCAGTACTTC
NA	TRBV19	TRBJ2-2	NA	CASTLGGDTGELFF	TGTGCCAGTACGTTGGGCGGGGACACCGGGGAGCTGTTTTTT
NA	TRBV2	TRBJ1-2	once	CASRGGLGYTF	TGTGCCAGCAGGGGAGGACTGGGCTACACCTTC
NA	TRBV5-1	TRBJ1-4	NA	CASSLVEGEKLFF	TGCGCCAGCAGCTTGGTTGAAGGTGAAAAACTGTTTTTT
TRBD1	TRBV29-1	TRBJ2-7	NA	CSVSRDRSYEQYF	TGCAGCGTGTCCCGGGACAGGTCCTACGAGCAGTACTTC
NA	TRBV9	TRBJ1-1	NA	CASSLSAGKEAEAFF	TGTGCCAGCAGCCTATCGGCAGGGAAGGAAGCTGAAGCTTTCTTT
NA	TRBV9	TRBJ2-3	NA	CASSPQTIRTDTQYF	TGTGCCAGCAGCCCACAGACAATCCGGACAGATACGCAGTATTTT
NA	TRBV29-1	TRBJ1-2	NA	CSVEDRGLGLYGYTF	TGCAGCGTTGAAGATCGCGGACTGGGTCTCTATGGCTACACCTTC
NA	TRBV7-7	TRBJ1-3	NA	CASSLEVFRDIQEAGNTIYF	TGTGCCAGCAGCTTAGAGGTTTTTAGGGACATCCAGGAGGCTGGAAACACCATATATTTT
NA	TRBV5-1	TRBJ1-2	NA	CASSHQNNYGYTF	TGCGCCAGCAGCCACCAGAATAACTATGGCTACACCTTC
NA	TRBV5-4	TRBJ2-3	NA	CASSLRSGGTDTQYF	TGTGCCAGCAGCCTGCGGTCTGGCGGGACAGATACGCAGTATTTT
NA	TRBV5-1	TRBJ2-1	NA	CASSFGGAGYNEQFF	TGCGCCAGCAGCTTTGGGGGCGCGGGTTACAATGAGCAGTTCTTC
NA	TRBV7-9	TRBJ1-4	NA	CASSARTANEKLFF	TGTGCCAGCAGCGCCAGGACAGCTAATGAAAAACTGTTTTTT
NA	TRBV9	TRBJ2-3	NA	CASSANQGDTQYF	TGTGCCAGCAGCGCCAACCAGGGGGATACGCAGTATTTT
NA	TRBV30	TRBJ2-7	NA	CAWSSPYEQYF	TGTGCCTGGAGCTCCCCCTACGAGCAGTACTTC
NA	TRBV11-2	TRBJ1-4	once	CASSRITGRLFF	TGTGCCAGCAGCAGAATTACAGGGAGACTGTTTTTT
TRBD1	TRBV6-1	TRBJ2-7	NA	CASSSVGTGNYEQYF	TGTGCCAGCAGTTCCGTCGGGACAGGTAACTACGAGCAGTACTTC
NA	TRBV5-6	TRBJ1-1	NA	CASSFGGGWNTEAFF	TGTGCCAGCAGCTTTGGGGGGGGATGGAACACTGAAGCTTTCTTT